Given below is one T cell receptor beta chain in context. Its specificity is unknown. This sample is part of a study of shared clonotypes between healthy human individuals. Study overall: Three plates each covered CD4 naive and memory; CD8 naive two, CD8 memory one. Study-wide points: Specimens sampled were limited to blood, with tissue repertoires likely differing. Lower generation probabilities were found for non-shared clonotypes than for those shared by all four donors.

Profiled with immunoSEQ multiplex PCR; TCRdb holds only in-frame clones, not every one. The table lists about 1,800,000 clones, roughly 95% of them singletons. In the naive CD8 group, cells lacked CD45RO and were positively selected for CCR7, so terminally differentiated effector memory CD45RA+ cells were left out. The V gene lost 7 bases and the J gene lost 5 bases, with 15 bases spanning the gap. There are 13 residues in the CDR3. Germline CDR1 and CDR2: SNHLY and FYNNEI. This receptor was obtained from a man younger than 35 in good health. Input material: naive CD8+ T cells sorted from blood. V gene TRBV2 combines with J gene TRBJ2-7; D possibly corresponds to TRBD2 (5 bases). The CDR3 loop reads CASKKRVGDEQYF. CDR3 DNA: TGTGCCAGCAAAAAGAGGGTAGGCGACGAGCAGTACTTC.